The table lists the clone carrying this T cell receptor (beta chain) with many counts. Its target is unknown. This entry is derived from a study of T cells in Graves' hyperthyroidism and ophthalmopathy. Findings and caveats of the study: Peripheral blood also featured most of the thyroid clonotypes expanded above 0.001.

With 3 bases removed from V and 4 bases from J, the gap between germline ends came to 9 bases. The CDR3 consists of 14 residues. RNA transcripts were the template for amplifying TCR beta CDR3 regions. The HTBI primer set drove a first-round RT-PCR of the TCR CDR3. TCRdb re-called the multiplex PCR reads with MiXCR, one entry per CDR3 protein. The sample records around 610,000 distinct CDR3 sequences, 14% to 15% being singletons. This rearrangement joins TRBV12-3 or TRBV12-4 to TRBJ2-2, with D perhaps matching TRBD2 (6 bases). The sequence was collected from a woman between 35 and 50 years old with Graves' ophthalmopathy. Material for sequencing was blood. In DNA form, the CDR3 reads TGTGCCAGCAGTTTTACGGGGGTCACCGGGGAGCTGTTTTTT. This gives the protein CASSFTGVTGELFF.